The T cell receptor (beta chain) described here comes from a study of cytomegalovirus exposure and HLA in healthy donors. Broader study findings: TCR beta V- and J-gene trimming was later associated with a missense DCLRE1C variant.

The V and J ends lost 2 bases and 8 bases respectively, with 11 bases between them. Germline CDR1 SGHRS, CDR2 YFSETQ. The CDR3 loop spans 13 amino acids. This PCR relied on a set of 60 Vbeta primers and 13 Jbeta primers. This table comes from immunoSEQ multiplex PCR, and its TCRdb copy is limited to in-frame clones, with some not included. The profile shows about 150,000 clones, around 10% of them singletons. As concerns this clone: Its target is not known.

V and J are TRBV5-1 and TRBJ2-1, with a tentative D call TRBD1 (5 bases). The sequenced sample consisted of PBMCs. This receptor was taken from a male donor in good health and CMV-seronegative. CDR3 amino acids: CASSFQGVDEQFF. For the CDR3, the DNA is TGCGCCAGCAGCTTTCAAGGGGTCGATGAGCAGTTCTTC.